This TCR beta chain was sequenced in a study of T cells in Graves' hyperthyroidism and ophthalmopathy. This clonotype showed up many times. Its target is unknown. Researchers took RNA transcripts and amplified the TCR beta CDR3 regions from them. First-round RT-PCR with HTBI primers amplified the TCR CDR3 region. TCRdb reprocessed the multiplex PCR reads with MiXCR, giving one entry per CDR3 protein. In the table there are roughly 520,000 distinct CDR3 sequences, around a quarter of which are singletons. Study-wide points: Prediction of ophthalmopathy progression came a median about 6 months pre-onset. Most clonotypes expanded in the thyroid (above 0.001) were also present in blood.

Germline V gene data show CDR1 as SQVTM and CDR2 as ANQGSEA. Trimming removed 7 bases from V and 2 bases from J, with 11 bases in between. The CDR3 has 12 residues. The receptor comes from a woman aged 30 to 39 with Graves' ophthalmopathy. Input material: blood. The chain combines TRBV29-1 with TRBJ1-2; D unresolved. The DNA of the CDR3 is TGCAGCGGAAGTACTAGGAACTATGGCTACACCTTC. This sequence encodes CSGSTRNYGYTF.